This TCR beta chain was sequenced during a study of beta chain features in type 1 diabetes. Study background: Taken together, all samples contributed 107,917,701 examined sorted cells. The study, taken as a whole, reports: Across patients, naive, central memory and Treg TCRB repertoires exhibited apparently greater similarity than was observed across healthy donors. All four CD4+ subsets of Type 1 diabetes patients contained TCRB CDR3s that were moderately but significantly shorter. The study left unresolved whether HLA type influences TCRB rearrangement.

On this clone: Its antigen is not identified.

Purity exceeded 95% in all sorted populations. Expressed TCRB transcripts got sequenced, as all isolated RNA was reverse transcribed. TCRdb keeps only in-frame clones here, not all; method: immunoSEQ multiplex PCR. The sample has about 650,000 clones, roughly 12% seen once. The germline CDR1 and CDR2 sequences are MNHNS and SASEGT. The CDR3 totals 13 residues. The TCR comes from a man aged 30 to 39 with type 1 diabetes. What was sequenced was naive CD4+ T cells from blood. V and J are TRBV6-1 and TRBJ2-7; D is unresolved. For the CDR3, the DNA is TGTAAATCGCAAAAGGACGGATCCTACGAGCAGTACTTC. This sequence encodes CKSQKDGSYEQYF.